The 7 T cell receptor beta chains presented below share a single source sample, sequenced in a study of T cell responses to AZD1222 COVID-19 vaccine. Repertoires were generated with immunoSEQ multiplex PCR, while TCRdb's copy carries only in-frame clones and drops some. The table shows more than 70,000 clones, with about nine tenths occurring only once. This specimen consisted of peripheral blood, obtained on day 0 of AZD1222 vaccination. The receptors originated from an adult in good health.

The rearrangement uses TRBV25-1 and TRBJ1-1; D is possibly TRBD1 (5 bases). V lost 10 bases to trimming and J lost 1 base, with 13 bases between them. The CDR3 totals 13 residues. CDR1 is MGHDK, CDR2 SYGVNS, per germline. The CDR3 DNA reads TGTGCCACCGGACTACAGGCGAACACTGAAGCTTTCTTT. Protein product: CATGLQANTEAFF.

The chain combines TRBV7-9 with TRBJ2-7, with 7 bases aligning to TRBD1. Germline V gene data show CDR1 as SEHNR and CDR2 as FQNEAQ (reference sequence). The ends lost 6 bases at V and 2 bases at J; junction bases unmatched: 10. The CDR3 is 15 amino acids. The DNA of the CDR3 is TGTGCCAGCAGTTTAACAGGGGTCCAAACCTACGAGCAGTACTTC. It translates to CASSLTGVQTYEQYF. The variable domain in full, with the rest retrieved from reference TRBV7-9 and TRBJ2-7, is DTGVSQNPRHKITKRGQNVTFRCDPISEHNRLYWYRQTLGQGPEFLTYFQNEAQLEKSRLLSDRFSAERPKGSFSTLEIQRTEQGDSAMYLCASSLTGVQTYEQYFGPGTRLTVT.

The gene calls are TRBV5-4 and TRBJ2-3; D gene ambiguous. The V and J ends lost 0 bases and 0 bases respectively, with 8 bases between them. This CDR3 is 15 amino acids long. Per germline, CDR1 SGHNT and CDR2 YYREEE (reference sequence). The CDR3 coding sequence is TGTGCCAGCAGCTTGGGGGGTTTTAGCACAGATACGCAGTATTTT. It is translated as CASSLGGFSTDTQYF. Looking up the rest from reference TRBV5-4 and TRBJ2-3 gives the full variable domain: ETGVTQSPTHLIKTRGQQVTLRCSSQSGHNTVSWYQQALGQGPQFIFQYYREEENGRGNFPPRFSGLQFPNYSSELNVNALELDDSALYLCASSLGGFSTDTQYFGPGTRLTVL.

The chain recombines TRBV7-8 with TRBJ2-7; the D is unclear. Trimming removed 1 base at V and 4 bases at J, with 11 bases between. CDR3 length: 14 amino acids. Germline V gene lookup returns CDR1 SGHVS and CDR2 FQNEAQ. The CDR3 bases are TGTGCCAGCAGCTTAGGATACCAAAGGTACGAGCAGTACTTC. Its protein product is CASSLGYQRYEQYF.

This chain connects TRBV3-1 (or the pseudogene TRBV3-2) to TRBJ1-6; TRBD1 aligns across 7 bases. In germline, CDR1 is LGHDT, CDR2 YNNKEL (reference sequence). The length of the CDR3 is 14 residues. With V trimmed by 2 bases and J by 10 bases, 5 bases remained unmatched. This CDR3 reads CASSQLDRDSPLHF. For the CDR3, the DNA is TGTGCCAGCAGCCAATTAGACAGGGACTCACCCCTCCACTTT.

The chain uses TRBV12-3 or TRBV12-4 and TRBJ1-1; tentative D call: TRBD1 (5 bases). The CDR3 runs to 13 residues. V was cut by 6 bases and J by 1 base, with 9 bases left in between. In DNA form, the CDR3 reads TGTGCCAGCAGCATCGGACAGAACACTGAAGCTTTCTTT. Its protein product is CASSIGQNTEAFF.

This chain uses TRBV5-1 with TRBJ2-1, with 8 bases lining up with TRBD1. Unmatched junction bases numbered 5, after V lost 4 bases and J lost 5 bases. The CDR3 is made up of 14 amino acids. CDR1 and CDR2 (germline): SGHRS, YFSETQ. The CDR3 is CASSPQGVHNEQFF. The DNA of the CDR3 is TGCGCCAGCAGCCCACAGGGGGTCCACAATGAGCAGTTCTTC. The variable domain in full, completed from reference TRBV5-1 and TRBJ2-1, reads KAGVTQTPRYLIKTRGQQVTLSCSPISGHRSVSWYQQTPGQGLQFLFEYFSETQRNKGNFPGRFSGRQFSNSRSEMNVSTLELGDSALYLCASSPQGVHNEQFFGPGTRLTVL.